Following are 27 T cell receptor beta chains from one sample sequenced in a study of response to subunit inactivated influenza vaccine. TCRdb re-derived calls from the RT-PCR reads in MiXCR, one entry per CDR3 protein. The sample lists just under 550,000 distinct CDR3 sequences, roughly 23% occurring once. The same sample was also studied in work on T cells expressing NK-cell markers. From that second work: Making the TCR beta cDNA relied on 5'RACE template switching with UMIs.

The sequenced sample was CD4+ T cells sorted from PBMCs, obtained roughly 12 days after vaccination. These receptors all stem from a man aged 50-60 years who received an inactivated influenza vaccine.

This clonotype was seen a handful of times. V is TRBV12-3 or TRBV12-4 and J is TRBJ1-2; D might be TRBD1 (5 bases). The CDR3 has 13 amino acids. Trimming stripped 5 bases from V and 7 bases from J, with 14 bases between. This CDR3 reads CASSTDGRGGYTF. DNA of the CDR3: TGTGCCAGCAGTACCGACGGGAGGGGTGGCTACACCTTC.

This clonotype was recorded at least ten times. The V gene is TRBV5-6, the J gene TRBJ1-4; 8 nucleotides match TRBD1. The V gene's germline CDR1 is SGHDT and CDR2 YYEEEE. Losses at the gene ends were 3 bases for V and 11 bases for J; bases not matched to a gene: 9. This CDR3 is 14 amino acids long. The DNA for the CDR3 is TGTGCCAGCAGCTCCCTCCAGGGGGCGCGGAAACTGTTTTTT. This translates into CASSSLQGARKLFF.

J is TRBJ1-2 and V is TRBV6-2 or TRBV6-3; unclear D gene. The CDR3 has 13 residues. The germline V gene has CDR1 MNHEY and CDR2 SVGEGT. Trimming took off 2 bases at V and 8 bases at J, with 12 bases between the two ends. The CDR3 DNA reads TGTGCCAGCAGTTACGCGACGCTCAGCGGCTACACCTTC. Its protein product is CASSYATLSGYTF.

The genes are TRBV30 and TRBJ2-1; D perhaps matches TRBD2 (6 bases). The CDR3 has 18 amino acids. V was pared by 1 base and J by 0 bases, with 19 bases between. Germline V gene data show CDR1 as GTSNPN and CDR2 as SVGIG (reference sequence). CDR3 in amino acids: CAWSGQTLTRSSYNEQFF. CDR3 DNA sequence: TGTGCCTGGAGTGGCCAGACACTGACTAGGAGCTCCTACAATGAGCAGTTCTTC.

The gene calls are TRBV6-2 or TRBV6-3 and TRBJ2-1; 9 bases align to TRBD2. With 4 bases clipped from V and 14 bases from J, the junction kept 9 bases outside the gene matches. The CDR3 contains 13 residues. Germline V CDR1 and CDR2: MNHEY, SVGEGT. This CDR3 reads CASSLAGEGGEFF. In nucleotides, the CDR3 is TGTGCCAGCAGTTTAGCGGGGGAAGGGGGGGAGTTCTTC.

CDR3 DNA sequence: TGTGCCAGCAGTTTTCAAGGGACAGGGGGCTATGGCTACACCTTC. Translation: CASSFQGTGGYGYTF. This chain connects TRBV5-5 to TRBJ1-2, with TRBD1 matching over 11 bases. J was trimmed by 4 bases and V by 5 bases; bases with no gene match: 7. CDR1 is SGHKS and CDR2 is YYEKEE in the germline V gene (reference sequence). The CDR3 length is 15 residues. Using reference TRBV5-5 and TRBJ1-2 for the parts outside the CDR3, the full variable domain is DAGVTQSPTHLIKTRGQQVTLRCSPISGHKSVSWYQQVLGQGPQFIFQYYEKEERGRGNFPDRFSARQFPNYSSELNVNALLLGDSALYLCASSFQGTGGYGYTFGSGTRLTVV.

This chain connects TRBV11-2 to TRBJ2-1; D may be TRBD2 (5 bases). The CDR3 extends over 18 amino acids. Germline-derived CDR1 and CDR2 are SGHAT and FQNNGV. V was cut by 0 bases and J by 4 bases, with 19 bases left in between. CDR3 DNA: TGTGCCAGCAGCTTAGATAGGGCAGCGGAAGCCTTTTACAATGAGCAGTTCTTC. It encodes CASSLDRAAEAFYNEQFF.

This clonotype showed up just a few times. Here the CDR3 reads CASSQSKGMGGYTF. The CDR3 nucleotides read TGCGCCAGCAGCCAATCGAAAGGGATGGGGGGCTACACCTTC. This sequence joins TRBV4-3 and TRBJ1-2; D gene uncertain. Trimming removed 2 bases at V and 8 bases at J, with 15 bases between. The germline V gene has CDR1 LGHNA and CDR2 YSLEER. This CDR3 is built from 14 residues.

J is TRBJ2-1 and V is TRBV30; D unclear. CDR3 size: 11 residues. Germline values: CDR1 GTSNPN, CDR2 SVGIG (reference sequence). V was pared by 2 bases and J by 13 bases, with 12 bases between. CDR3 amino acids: CAWSLGPVQFF. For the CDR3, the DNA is TGTGCCTGGAGTCTAGGGCCTGTCCAGTTCTTC.

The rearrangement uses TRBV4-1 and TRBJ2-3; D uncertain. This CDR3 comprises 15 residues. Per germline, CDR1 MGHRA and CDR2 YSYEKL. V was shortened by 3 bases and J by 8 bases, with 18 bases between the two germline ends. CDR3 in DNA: TGCGCCAGCAGCCATGTTCTGGTAGCTAAAGTTACGCAGTATTTT. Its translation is CASSHVLVAKVTQYF.

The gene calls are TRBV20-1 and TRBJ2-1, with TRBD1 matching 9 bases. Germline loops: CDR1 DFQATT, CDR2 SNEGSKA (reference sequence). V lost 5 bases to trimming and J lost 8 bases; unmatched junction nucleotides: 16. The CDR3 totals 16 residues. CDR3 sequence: CSAPDRGGTFYDEQFF. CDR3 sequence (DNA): TGCAGTGCTCCAGACAGGGGGGGGACCTTTTACGATGAGCAGTTCTTC.

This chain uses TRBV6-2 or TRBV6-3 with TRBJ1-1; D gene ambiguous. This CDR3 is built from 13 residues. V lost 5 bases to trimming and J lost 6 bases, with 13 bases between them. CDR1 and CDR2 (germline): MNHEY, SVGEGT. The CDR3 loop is CASSPRVAAEAFF. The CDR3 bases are TGTGCCAGCAGTCCCCGGGTGGCAGCTGAAGCTTTCTTT.

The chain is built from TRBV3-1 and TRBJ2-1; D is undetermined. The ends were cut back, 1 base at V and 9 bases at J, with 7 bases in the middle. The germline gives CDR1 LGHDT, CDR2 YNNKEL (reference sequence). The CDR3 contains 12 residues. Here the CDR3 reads CASSQVSAEQFF. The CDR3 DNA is TGTGCCAGCAGCCAAGTAAGCGCTGAGCAGTTCTTC.

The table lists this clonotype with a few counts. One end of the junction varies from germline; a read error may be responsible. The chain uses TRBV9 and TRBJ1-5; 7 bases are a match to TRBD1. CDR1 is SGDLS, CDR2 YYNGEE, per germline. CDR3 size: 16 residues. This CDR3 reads CASSPSRETGYQPHHF. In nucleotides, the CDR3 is TGTGCCAGCAGCCCGTCCCGCGAGACAGGGTATCAGCCCCATCATTTT.

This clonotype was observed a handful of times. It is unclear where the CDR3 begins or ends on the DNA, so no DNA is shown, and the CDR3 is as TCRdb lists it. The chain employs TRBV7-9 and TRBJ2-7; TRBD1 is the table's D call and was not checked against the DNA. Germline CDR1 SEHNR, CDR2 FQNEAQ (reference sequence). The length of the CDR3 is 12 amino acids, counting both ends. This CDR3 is CASSFGQGIAYF.

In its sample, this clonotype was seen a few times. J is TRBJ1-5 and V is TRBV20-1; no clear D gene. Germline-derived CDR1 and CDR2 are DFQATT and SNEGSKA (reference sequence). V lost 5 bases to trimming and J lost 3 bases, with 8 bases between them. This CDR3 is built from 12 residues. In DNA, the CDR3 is TGCAGTGCTTATGGTCCCAATCAGCCCCAGCATTTT. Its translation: CSAYGPNQPQHF.

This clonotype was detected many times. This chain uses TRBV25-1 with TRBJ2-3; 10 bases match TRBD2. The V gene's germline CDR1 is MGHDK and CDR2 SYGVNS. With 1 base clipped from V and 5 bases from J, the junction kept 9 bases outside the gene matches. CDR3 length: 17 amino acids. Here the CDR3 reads CASSEFPASGGRDTQYF. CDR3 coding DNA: TGTGCCAGCAGTGAATTTCCCGCTAGCGGGGGAAGAGATACGCAGTATTTT.

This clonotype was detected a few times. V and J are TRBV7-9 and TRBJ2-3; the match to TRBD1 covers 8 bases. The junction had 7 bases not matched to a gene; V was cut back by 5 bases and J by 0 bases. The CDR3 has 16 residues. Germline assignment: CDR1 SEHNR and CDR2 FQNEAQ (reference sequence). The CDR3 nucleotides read TGTGCCAGCAGCAGAGCGACAGGGGATAGCACAGATACGCAGTATTTT. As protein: CASSRATGDSTDTQYF.

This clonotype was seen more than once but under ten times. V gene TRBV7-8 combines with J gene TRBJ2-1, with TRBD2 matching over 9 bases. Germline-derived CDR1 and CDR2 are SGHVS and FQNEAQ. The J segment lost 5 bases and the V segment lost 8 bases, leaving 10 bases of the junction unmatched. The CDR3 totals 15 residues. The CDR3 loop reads CASGGLAGSNNEQFF. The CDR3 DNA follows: TGTGCCAGCGGAGGTCTAGCGGGGTCCAACAATGAGCAGTTCTTC.

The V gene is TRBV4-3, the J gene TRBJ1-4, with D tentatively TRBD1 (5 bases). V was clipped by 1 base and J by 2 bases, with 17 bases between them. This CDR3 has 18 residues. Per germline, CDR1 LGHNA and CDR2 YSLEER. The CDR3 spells CASSQAAQGRSTNEKLFF. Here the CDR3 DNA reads TGCGCCAGCAGCCAAGCGGCCCAGGGAAGATCTACTAATGAAAAACTGTTTTTT.

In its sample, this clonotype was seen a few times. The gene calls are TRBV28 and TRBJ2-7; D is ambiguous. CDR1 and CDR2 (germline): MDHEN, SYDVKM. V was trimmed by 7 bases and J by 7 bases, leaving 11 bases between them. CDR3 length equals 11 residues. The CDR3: CASNPVGEQYF. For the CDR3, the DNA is TGTGCCAGCAACCCGGTGGGTGAGCAGTACTTC.

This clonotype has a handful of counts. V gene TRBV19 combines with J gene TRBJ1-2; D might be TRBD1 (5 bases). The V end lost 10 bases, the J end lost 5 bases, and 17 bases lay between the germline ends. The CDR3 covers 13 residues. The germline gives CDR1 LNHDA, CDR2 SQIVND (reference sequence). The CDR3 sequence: CATDPQGGYGYTF. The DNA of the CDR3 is TGTGCCACGGATCCCCAGGGCGGGTATGGCTACACCTTC.

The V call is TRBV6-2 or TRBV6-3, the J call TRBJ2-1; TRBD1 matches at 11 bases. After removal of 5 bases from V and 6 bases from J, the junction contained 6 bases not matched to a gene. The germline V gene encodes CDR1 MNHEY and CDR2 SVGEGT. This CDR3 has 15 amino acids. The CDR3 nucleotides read TGTGCCAGCAGTCTCGGGACAGGGGGGGGCAATGAGCAGTTCTTC. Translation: CASSLGTGGGNEQFF.

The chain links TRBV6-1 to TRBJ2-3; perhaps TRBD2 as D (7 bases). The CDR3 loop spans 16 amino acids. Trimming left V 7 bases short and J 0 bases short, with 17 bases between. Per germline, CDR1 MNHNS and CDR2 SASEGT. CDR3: CASTNTRGASTDTQYF. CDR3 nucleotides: TGTGCCAGCACCAATACTCGGGGGGCTAGCACAGATACGCAGTATTTT.

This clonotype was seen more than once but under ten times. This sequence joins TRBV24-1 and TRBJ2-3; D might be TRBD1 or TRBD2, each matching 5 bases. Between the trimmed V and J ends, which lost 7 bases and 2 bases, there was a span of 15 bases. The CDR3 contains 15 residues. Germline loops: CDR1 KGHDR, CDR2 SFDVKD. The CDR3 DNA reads TGTGCCACCAGGAGGGGTCAGCTCTCCACAGATACGCAGTATTTT. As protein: CATRRGQLSTDTQYF.

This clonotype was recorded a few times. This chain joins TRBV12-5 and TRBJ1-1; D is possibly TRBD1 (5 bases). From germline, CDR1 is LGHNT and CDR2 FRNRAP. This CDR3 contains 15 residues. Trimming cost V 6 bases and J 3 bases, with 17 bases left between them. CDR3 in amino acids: CASGKARDGDTEAFF. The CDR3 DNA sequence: TGTGCTAGTGGCAAGGCACGGGACGGCGACACTGAAGCTTTCTTT.

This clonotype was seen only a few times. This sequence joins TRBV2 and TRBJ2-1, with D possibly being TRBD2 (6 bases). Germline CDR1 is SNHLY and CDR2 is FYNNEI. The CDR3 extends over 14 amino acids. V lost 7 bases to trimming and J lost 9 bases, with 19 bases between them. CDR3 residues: CASTLTSRNSEQFF. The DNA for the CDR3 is TGTGCCAGCACCCTGACTAGTAGGAACAGTGAGCAGTTCTTC. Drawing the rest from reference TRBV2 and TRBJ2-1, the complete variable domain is EPEVTQTPSHQVTQMGQEVILRCVPISNHLYFYWYRQILGQKVEFLVSFYNNEISEKSEIFDDQFSVERPDGSNFTLKIRSTKLEDSAMYFCASTLTSRNSEQFFGPGTRLTVL.